The 13 T cell receptor beta chains presented below share a single source sample, sequenced in a study of cytomegalovirus exposure and HLA in healthy donors. PCR primers comprised 60 Vbeta and 13 Jbeta primers. Profiled with immunoSEQ multiplex PCR; TCRdb holds only in-frame clones, not every one. The sample yields 150,000 to 200,000 clones, 82% seen once. Sequenced: PBMCs. The source of these receptors is a girl aged 10 to 17 in good health and CMV-seropositive.

This clone was seen only once. The chain couples TRBV30 to TRBJ1-2; D gene uncertain. The germline gives CDR1 GTSNPN, CDR2 SVGIG (reference sequence). Trimming left V 2 bases short and J 1 base short, with 11 bases between. The CDR3 is 14 residues long. CDR3 bases: TGTGCCTGGAGTCCAGGAGGGTTTAACTATGGCTACACCTTC. Translating it yields CAWSPGGFNYGYTF.

This sequence joins TRBV10-3 and TRBJ1-1; D gene ambiguous. CDR3 size: 13 residues. Trimming stripped 5 bases from V and 1 base from J, with 8 bases between. Germline assignment: CDR1 ENHRY and CDR2 SYGVKD. The CDR3 loop reads CAISSSGNTEAFF. Here the CDR3 DNA reads TGTGCCATCAGTTCGTCGGGGAACACTGAAGCTTTCTTT.

The chain combines TRBV2 with TRBJ1-2; the D is unclear. This CDR3 is built from 13 residues. Germline V lookup: CDR1 SNHLY, CDR2 FYNNEI. Trimming removed 6 bases from V and 2 bases from J, with 10 bases in between. The CDR3 sequence is CASSATRNYGYTF. As DNA, the CDR3 is TGTGCCAGCAGCGCGACACGAAACTATGGCTACACCTTC.

The chain employs TRBV10-3 and TRBJ2-3; no reliable D call. V shed 6 bases and J shed 6 bases, with 10 bases lying between them. Germline CDR1 is ENHRY and CDR2 is SYGVKD. CDR3 length: 12 residues. The CDR3 DNA reads as TGTGCCATCAGATCTAGTAAGGATACGCAGTATTTT. Its protein product is CAIRSSKDTQYF.

The J gene is TRBJ2-7, the V gene TRBV30, with a weak D call TRBD1 (6 bases). The CDR3 is 12 amino acids. V was trimmed by 4 bases and J by 7 bases, leaving 14 bases between them. Looked up from germline, CDR1 is GTSNPN and CDR2 is SVGIG (reference sequence). The CDR3 spells CAWNQGIGEQYF. DNA of the CDR3: TGTGCCTGGAACCAGGGGATCGGGGAGCAGTACTTC.

V is TRBV4-3 and J is TRBJ1-4; 7 bases agree with TRBD1. The CDR3 spans 15 residues. After removal of 2 bases from V and 8 bases from J, the junction contained 8 bases not matched to a gene. Germline CDR1 reads LGHNA; CDR2 reads YSLEER. The CDR3 DNA sequence: TGCGCCAGCAGCCAACCATTCAAGGGGGCGGAAAAACTGTTTTTT. As protein: CASSQPFKGAEKLFF.

The rearrangement joins TRBV7-3 to TRBJ2-1; 15 nucleotides match TRBD2. Germline-derived CDR1 and CDR2 are SGHTA and FQGTGA. The V and J ends lost 6 bases and 7 bases, in that order; junction bases with no gene match: 7. This CDR3 has 16 amino acids. The CDR3 is CASSRGLAGGENEQFF. The CDR3 nucleotides are TGTGCCAGCAGTCGAGGACTAGCGGGAGGGGAGAATGAGCAGTTCTTC.

This chain joins TRBV6-5 and TRBJ2-7, with 13 bases matching TRBD2. The CDR3 contains 16 residues. CDR1 and CDR2 from the germline V gene are MNHEY and SVGAGI. Germline trimming cut 0 bases from V and 5 bases from J; bases unmatched to any gene: 4. The CDR3 nucleotides are TGTGCCAGCAGTTACTCGGGACTAGCGGGGTTAGACGAGCAGTACTTC. Protein product: CASSYSGLAGLDEQYF.

On this clone itself: This same CDR3 is encoded by further DNA sequences in the sample. The V call is TRBV4-1, the J call TRBJ1-1, with 11 bases lining up with TRBD1. The CDR3 is 17 residues long. V gave up 3 bases and J gave up 3 bases; unmatched junction bases: 9. The V gene's germline CDR1 is MGHRA and CDR2 YSYEKL. The CDR3 reads CASSQLPGQGADTEAFF. In DNA, the CDR3 is TGCGCCAGCAGCCAGCTGCCAGGACAGGGGGCGGACACTGAAGCTTTCTTT.

J is TRBJ1-4 and V is TRBV10-3; TRBD1 might be the D (6 bases). This CDR3 comprises 14 residues. Per germline, CDR1 ENHRY and CDR2 SYGVKD. The V end was cut by 6 bases, the J end by 7 bases, with 15 bases between. Here the CDR3 DNA reads TGTGCCATCAGCCGGGGCGGGGGCGGTGAAAAACTGTTTTTT. Translating gives CAISRGGGGEKLFF.

The chain carries TRBV2 and TRBJ1-3; TRBD1 is a possible D gene (5 bases). This CDR3 has 16 residues. With 6 bases removed from V and 0 bases from J, the gap between germline ends came to 15 bases. In germline, CDR1 is SNHLY, CDR2 FYNNEI. In DNA, the CDR3 is TGTGCCAGCAGGATAGAAGCACAGGCCTCTGGAAACACCATATATTTT. It is translated as CASRIEAQASGNTIYF. Together with reference TRBV2 and TRBJ1-3, the CDR3 gives the full variable domain: EPEVTQTPSHQVTQMGQEVILRCVPISNHLYFYWYRQILGQKVEFLVSFYNNEISEKSEIFDDQFSVERPDGSNFTLKIRSTKLEDSAMYFCASRIEAQASGNTIYFGEGSWLTVV.

The V and J genes are TRBV7-2 and TRBJ2-5; possible D gene TRBD2, 6 bases. The CDR3 loop spans 15 amino acids. From germline, CDR1 is SGHTA and CDR2 FQGNSA. V dropped 5 bases and J dropped 3 bases, with 16 bases sitting between them. The CDR3 loop reads CASSLGGPTKETQYF. CDR3 DNA sequence: TGTGCCAGCAGCCTGGGGGGACCCACAAAAGAGACCCAGTACTTC. The variable domain in full, completed from reference TRBV7-2 and TRBJ2-5, reads GAGVSQSPSNKVTEKGKDVELRCDPISGHTALYWYRQSLGQGLEFLIYFQGNSAPDKSGLPSDRFSAERTGGSVSTLTIQRTQQEDSAVYLCASSLGGPTKETQYFGPGTRLLVL.

The chain recombines TRBV6-1 with TRBJ1-1; D may be TRBD1 (5 bases). The germline V gene has CDR1 MNHNS and CDR2 SASEGT. The CDR3 contains 13 residues. Trimming took 7 bases from V and 6 from J, leaving 15 bases between them. The CDR3 nucleotides are TGTGCCAGCACAGGGCGTAGTAGCTCTGAAGCTTTCTTT. Its protein is CASTGRSSSEAFF.